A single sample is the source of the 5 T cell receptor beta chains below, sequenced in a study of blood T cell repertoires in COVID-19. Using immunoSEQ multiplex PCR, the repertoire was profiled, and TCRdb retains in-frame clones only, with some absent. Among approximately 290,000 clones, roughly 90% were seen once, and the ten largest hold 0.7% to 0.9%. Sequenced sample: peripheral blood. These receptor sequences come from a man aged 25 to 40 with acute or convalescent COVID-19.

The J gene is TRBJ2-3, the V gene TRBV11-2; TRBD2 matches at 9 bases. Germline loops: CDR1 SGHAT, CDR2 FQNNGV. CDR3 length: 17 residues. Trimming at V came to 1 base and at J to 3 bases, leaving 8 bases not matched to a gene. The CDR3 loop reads CASSLGRLAGETDTQYF. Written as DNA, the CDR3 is TGTGCCAGCAGCTTAGGCCGCTTAGCGGGAGAAACAGATACGCAGTATTTT. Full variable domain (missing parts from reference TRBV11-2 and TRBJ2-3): EAGVAQSPRYKIIEKRQSVAFWCNPISGHATLYWYQQILGQGPKLLIQFQNNGVVDDSQLPKDRFSAERLKGVDSTLKIQPAKLEDSAVYLCASSLGRLAGETDTQYFGPGTRLTVL.

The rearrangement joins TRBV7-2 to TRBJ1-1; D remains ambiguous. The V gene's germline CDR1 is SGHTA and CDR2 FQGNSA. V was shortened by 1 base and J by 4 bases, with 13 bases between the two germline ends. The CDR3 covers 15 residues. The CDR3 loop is CASSLVGAGSTEAFF. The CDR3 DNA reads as TGTGCCAGCAGCTTAGTGGGTGCAGGAAGCACTGAAGCTTTCTTT.

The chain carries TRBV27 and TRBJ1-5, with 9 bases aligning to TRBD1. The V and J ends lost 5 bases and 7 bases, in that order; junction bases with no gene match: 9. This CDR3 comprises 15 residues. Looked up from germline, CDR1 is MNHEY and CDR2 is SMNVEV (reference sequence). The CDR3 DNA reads TGTGCCAGCAGTCCAACCGGGACAGGGTCCCAGCCCCAGCATTTT. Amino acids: CASSPTGTGSQPQHF.

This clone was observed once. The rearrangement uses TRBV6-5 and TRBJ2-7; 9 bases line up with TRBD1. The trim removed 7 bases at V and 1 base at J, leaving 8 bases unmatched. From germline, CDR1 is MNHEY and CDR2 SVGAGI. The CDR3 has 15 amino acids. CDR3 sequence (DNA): TGTGCCAGCACCAAACCGGGACAGGGATCCTACGAGCAGTACTTC. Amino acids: CASTKPGQGSYEQYF.

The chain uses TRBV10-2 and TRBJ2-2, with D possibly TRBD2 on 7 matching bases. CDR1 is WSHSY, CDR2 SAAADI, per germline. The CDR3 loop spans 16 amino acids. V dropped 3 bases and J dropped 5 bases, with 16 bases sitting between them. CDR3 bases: TGCGCCAGCAGTGACTTGGCGGGGGCTGGGACCGGGGAGCTGTTTTTT. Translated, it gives CASSDLAGAGTGELFF.